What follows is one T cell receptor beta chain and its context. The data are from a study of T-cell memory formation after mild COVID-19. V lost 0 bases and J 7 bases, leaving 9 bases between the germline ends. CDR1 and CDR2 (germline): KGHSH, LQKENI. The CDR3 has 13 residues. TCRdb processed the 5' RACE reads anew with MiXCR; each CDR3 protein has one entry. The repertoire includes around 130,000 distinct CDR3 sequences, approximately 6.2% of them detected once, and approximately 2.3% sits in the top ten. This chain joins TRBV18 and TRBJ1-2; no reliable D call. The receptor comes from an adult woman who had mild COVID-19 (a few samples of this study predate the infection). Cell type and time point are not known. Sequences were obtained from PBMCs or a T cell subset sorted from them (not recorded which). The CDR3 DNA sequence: TGTGCCAGCTCACCACCGGCGGGAAGTGGCTACACCTTC. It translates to CASSPPAGSGYTF.